Following are 5 T cell receptor beta chains from one sample sequenced in a study of molecular identifiers for immune sequencing clone quantification. TCRdb itself ran the PCR reads through MiXCR, one entry per CDR3 protein. The sample contains around 480,000 distinct CDR3 sequences, about 25% of which appear only once. Material for sequencing was naive CD8+ T cells from blood, with Jurkat cell RNA spiked in. Subset indicated: FACS-sorted CD8+CD4-CCR7+CD45RA+ naive T cells. The receptors were sampled from a human donor in good health. Some libraries in this study had Jurkat cell RNA spiked in.

This clonotype has a handful of counts. The rearrangement uses TRBV7-2 and TRBJ2-1, with a weak D call TRBD1 (5 bases). Per germline, CDR1 SGHTA and CDR2 FQGNSA. The CDR3 has 14 amino acids. Trimming shortened V by 5 bases and J by 3 bases, and 11 bases separated the two germline ends. The CDR3 spells CASSQGHGYNEQFF. The CDR3 bases are TGTGCCAGCAGCCAGGGCCACGGCTACAATGAGCAGTTCTTC.

J is TRBJ2-1 and V is TRBV19; D not resolved. Germline CDR1 is LNHDA and CDR2 is SQIVND (reference sequence). The CDR3 is 16 amino acids. Trimming removed 4 bases at V and 8 bases at J, with 21 bases between. The chain's CDR3 is CASSTRTQLRLDEQFF. The DNA of the CDR3 is TGTGCCAGTAGTACGCGGACGCAATTGCGTCTTGATGAGCAGTTCTTC.

This clonotype was detected a few times. This sequence joins TRBV7-9 and TRBJ2-5, with D perhaps matching TRBD2 (5 bases). CDR3 size: 15 residues. V shed 5 bases and J shed 4 bases, with 17 bases lying between them. Germline CDR1 and CDR2: SEHNR and FQNEAQ (reference sequence). The chain's CDR3 is CASSPLGRDIETQYF. In DNA form, the CDR3 reads TGTGCCAGCAGCCCTCTAGGTCGGGATATAGAGACCCAGTACTTC.

To note about this clonotype: Since a much larger clone is just one base distant, this may be a read error. The rearrangement links TRBV30 to TRBJ1-1; D is ambiguous. The germline gives CDR1 GTSNPN, CDR2 SVGIG (reference sequence). The CDR3 runs to 16 residues. CDR3 sequence reads: CAWSVPYTPPGPEASF. The CDR3 coding sequence is TGTGCCTGGAGTGTACCGTATACCCCACCGGGCCCTGAAGCTTCCTTT. Drawing the rest from reference TRBV30 and TRBJ1-1, the complete variable domain is SQTIHQWPATLVQPVGSPLSLECTVEGTSNPNLYWYRQAAGRGLQLLFYSVGIGQISSEVPQNLSASRPQDRQFILSSKKLLLSDSGFYLCAWSVPYTPPGPEASFGQGTRLTVV.

A note on this clonotype: It is likely a read error, because the conserved phenylalanine at the end of the CDR3 is missing. The rearrangement joins TRBV20-1 to TRBJ2-7; D remains unclear. Germline V CDR1 and CDR2: DFQATT, SNEGSKA (reference sequence). V was shortened by 1 base and J by 4 bases, with 14 bases between the two germline ends. There are 14 residues in the CDR3. The CDR3 loop is CSARGLSVSYEQYY. The CDR3 DNA reads TGCAGTGCTAGAGGTCTCTCGGTATCATACGAGCAGTACTAC.